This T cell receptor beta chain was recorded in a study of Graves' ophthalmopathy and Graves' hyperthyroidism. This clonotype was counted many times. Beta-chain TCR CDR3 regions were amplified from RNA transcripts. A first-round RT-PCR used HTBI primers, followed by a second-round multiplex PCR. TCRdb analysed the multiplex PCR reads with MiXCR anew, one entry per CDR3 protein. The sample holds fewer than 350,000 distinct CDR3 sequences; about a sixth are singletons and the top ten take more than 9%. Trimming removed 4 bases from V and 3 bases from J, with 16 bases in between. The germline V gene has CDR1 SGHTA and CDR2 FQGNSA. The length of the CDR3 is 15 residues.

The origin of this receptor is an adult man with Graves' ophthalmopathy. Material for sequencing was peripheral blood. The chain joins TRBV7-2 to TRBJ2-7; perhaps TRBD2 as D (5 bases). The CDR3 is CASSSIQLAVYEQYF. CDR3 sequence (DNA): TGTGCCAGCAGCTCAATTCAGCTAGCCGTCTACGAGCAGTACTTC. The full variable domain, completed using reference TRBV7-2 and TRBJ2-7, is GAGVSQSPSNKVTEKGKDVELRCDPISGHTALYWYRQSLGQGLEFLIYFQGNSAPDKSGLPSDRFSAERTGGSVSTLTIQRTQQEDSAVYLCASSSIQLAVYEQYFGPGTRLTVT.